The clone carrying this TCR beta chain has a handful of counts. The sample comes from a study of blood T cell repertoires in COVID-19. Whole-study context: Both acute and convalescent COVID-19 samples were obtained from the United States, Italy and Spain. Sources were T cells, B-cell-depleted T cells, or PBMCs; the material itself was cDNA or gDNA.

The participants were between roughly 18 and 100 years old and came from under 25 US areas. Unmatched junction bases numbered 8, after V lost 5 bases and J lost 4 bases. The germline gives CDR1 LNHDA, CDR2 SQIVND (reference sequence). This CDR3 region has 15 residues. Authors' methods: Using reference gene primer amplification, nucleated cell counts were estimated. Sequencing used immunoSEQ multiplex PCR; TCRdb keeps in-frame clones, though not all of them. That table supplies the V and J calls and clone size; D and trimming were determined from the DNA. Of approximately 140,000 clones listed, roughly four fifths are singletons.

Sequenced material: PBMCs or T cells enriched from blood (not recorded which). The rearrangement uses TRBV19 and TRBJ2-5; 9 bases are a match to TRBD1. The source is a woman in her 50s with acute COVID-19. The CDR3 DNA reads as TGTGCCAGTAGTGCTAACAGGGGGCGGGGAGAGACCCAGTACTTC. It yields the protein CASSANRGRGETQYF.